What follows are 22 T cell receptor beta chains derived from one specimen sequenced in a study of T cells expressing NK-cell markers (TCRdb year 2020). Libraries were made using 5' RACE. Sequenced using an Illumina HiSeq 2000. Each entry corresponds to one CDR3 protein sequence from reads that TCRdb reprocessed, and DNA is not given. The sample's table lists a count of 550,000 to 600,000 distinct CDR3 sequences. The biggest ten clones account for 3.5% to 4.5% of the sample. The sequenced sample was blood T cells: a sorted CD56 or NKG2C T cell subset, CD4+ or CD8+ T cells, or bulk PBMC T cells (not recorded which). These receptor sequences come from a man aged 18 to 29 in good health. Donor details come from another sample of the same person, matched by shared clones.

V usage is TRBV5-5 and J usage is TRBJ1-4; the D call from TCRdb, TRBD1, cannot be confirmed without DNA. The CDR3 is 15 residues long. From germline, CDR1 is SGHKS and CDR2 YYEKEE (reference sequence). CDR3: CASSLAGTDNEKLFF.

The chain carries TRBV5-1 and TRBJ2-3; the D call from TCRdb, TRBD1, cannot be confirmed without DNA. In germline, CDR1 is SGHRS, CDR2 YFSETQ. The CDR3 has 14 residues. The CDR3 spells CASSLGGGPDTQYF.

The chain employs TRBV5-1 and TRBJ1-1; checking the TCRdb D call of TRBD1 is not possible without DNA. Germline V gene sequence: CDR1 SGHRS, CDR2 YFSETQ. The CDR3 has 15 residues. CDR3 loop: CASSLTGAANTEAFF. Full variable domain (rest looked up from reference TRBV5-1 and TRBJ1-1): KAGVTQTPRYLIKTRGQQVTLSCSPISGHRSVSWYQQTPGQGLQFLFEYFSETQRNKGNFPGRFSGRQFSNSRSEMNVSTLELGDSALYLCASSLTGAANTEAFFGQGTRLTVV.

This chain's CDR3 is CASSLATPIPEQFF. V usage is TRBV12-3 or TRBV12-4 and J usage is TRBJ2-1. The CDR3 is 14 amino acids.

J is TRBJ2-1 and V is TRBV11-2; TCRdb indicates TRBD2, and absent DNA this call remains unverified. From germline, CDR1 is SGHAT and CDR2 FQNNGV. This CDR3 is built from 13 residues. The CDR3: CASSLQRNNEQFF.

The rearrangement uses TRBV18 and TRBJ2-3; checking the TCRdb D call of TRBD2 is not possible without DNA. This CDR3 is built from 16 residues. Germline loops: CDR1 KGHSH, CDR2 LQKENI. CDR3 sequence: CASSPRRPRETDTQYF.

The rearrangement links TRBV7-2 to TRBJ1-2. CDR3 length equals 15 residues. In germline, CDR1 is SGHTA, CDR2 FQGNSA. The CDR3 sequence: CASSLAAERAYGYTF.

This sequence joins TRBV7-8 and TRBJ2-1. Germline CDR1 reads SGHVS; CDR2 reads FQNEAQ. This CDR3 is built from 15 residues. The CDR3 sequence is CASTIAGESYNEQFF. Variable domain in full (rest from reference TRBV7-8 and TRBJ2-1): GAGVSQSPRYKVAKRGQDVALRCDPISGHVSLFWYQQALGQGPEFLTYFQNEAQLDKSGLPSDRFFAERPEGSVSTLKIQRTQQEDSAVYLCASTIAGESYNEQFFGPGTRLTVL.

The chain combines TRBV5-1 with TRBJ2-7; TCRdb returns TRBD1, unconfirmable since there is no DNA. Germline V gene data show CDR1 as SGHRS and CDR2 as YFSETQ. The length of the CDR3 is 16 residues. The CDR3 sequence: CASSLAPTGSAGEQYF.

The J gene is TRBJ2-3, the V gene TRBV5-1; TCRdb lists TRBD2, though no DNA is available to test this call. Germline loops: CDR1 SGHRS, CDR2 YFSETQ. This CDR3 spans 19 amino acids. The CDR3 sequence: CASSSPAGLAGDEIDTQYF.

The CDR3 reads CASSYSGLRRGTQYF. This chain connects TRBV6-2 or TRBV6-3 to TRBJ2-5; TCRdb's D call of TRBD2 is untestable without DNA. The CDR3 covers 15 residues. Germline CDR1 and CDR2: MNHEY and SVGEGT.

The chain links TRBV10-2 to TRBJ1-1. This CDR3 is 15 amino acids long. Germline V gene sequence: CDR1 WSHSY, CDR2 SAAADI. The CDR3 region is CASSELNIPDTEAFF.

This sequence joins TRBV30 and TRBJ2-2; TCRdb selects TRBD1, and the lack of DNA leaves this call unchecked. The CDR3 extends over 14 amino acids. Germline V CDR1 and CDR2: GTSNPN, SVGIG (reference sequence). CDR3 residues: CAWSIKGSGGELFF.

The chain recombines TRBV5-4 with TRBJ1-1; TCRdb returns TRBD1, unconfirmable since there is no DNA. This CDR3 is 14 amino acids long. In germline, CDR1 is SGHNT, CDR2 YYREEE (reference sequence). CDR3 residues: CASSLKGAEAEAFF.

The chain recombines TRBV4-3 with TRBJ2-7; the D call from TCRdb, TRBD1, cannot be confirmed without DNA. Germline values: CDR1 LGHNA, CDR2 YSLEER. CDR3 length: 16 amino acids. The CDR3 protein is CASSRTLTWGGNEQYF.

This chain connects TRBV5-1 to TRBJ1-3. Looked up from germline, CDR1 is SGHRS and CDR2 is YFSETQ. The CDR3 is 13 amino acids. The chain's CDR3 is CASSLLAGNTIYF.

CDR3 amino acids: CASSPGPTDEQFF. The chain uses TRBV5-1 and TRBJ2-1; TCRdb picks TRBD1, but there is no DNA to check that call. Germline CDR1 and CDR2: SGHRS and YFSETQ. The CDR3 has 13 amino acids. The full variable domain, completed using reference TRBV5-1 and TRBJ2-1, is KAGVTQTPRYLIKTRGQQVTLSCSPISGHRSVSWYQQTPGQGLQFLFEYFSETQRNKGNFPGRFSGRQFSNSRSEMNVSTLELGDSALYLCASSPGPTDEQFFGPGTRLTVL.

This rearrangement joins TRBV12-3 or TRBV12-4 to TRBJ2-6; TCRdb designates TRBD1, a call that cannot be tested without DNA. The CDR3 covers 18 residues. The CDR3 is CASSLTGGLFSGANVLTF.

CDR3 region: CATSDRGAGDEQFF. This chain uses TRBV24-1 with TRBJ2-1; the TRBD2 assignment by TCRdb is unverifiable without DNA. Germline V gene data show CDR1 as KGHDR and CDR2 as SFDVKD. The CDR3 has 14 residues.

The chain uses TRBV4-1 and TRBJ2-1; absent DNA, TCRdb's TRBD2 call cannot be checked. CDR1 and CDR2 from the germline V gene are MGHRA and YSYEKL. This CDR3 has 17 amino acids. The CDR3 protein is CASSQDVDTSGYNEQFF.

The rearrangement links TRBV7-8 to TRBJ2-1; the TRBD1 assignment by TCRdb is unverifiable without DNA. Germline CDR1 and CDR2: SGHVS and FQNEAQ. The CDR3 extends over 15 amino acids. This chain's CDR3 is CASSPRDRVGNEQFF.

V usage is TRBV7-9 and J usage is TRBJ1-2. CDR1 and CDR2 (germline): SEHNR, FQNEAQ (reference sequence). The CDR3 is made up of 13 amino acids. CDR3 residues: CASSVTGVQGYTF.